These 10 T cell receptor beta chains were all obtained from the same sample, sequenced in a study of blood T cell repertoires in COVID-19 (TCRdb year 2020). The library was obtained by the immunoSEQ multiplex PCR assay. The table was pulled from immuneACCESS by TCRdb, which kept in-frame rearrangements only. Such tables lose some clones; where checked, under half of the loss comes from unresolved V genes, and the rest has no known cause. This sample lists around 210,000 clones; around 85% were detected once. The top ten constitute about 0.91% of the sample. The specimen sequenced was peripheral blood. The origin of the receptors is a man aged 60 to 69 with COVID-19, enrolled during active disease.

In the case of this clone: Within the sample, other DNA sequences also encode this same CDR3. This chain links TRBV9 with TRBJ1-1; D might be TRBD1 (6 bases). Germline CDR1 is SGDLS and CDR2 is YYNGEE. The CDR3 runs 14 residues. V shed 0 bases and J shed 1 base, with 7 bases lying between them. The CDR3 spells CASSVGTANTEAFF. DNA of the CDR3: TGTGCCAGCAGCGTAGGGACAGCGAACACTGAAGCTTTCTTT.

The chain carries TRBV5-1 and TRBJ2-7; D remains unclear. Germline-derived CDR1 and CDR2 are SGHRS and YFSETQ. This CDR3 is 14 amino acids long. The germline V and J ends were trimmed by 0 bases and 5 bases, with 12 bases remaining between them. DNA for the CDR3: TGCGCCAGCAGCTTGGCAGTGCGTGAGGACGAGCAGTACTTC. It translates to CASSLAVREDEQYF.

The V and J genes are TRBV3-1 (or the pseudogene TRBV3-2) and TRBJ1-2, with TRBD1 matching over 8 bases. Germline lookup yields CDR1 LGHDT and CDR2 YNNKEL (reference sequence). V shed 2 bases and J 7 bases; nucleotides not matched to a gene: 9. CDR3 length: 15 residues. This CDR3 reads CASSQKTGATFGYTF. CDR3 in DNA: TGTGCCAGCAGCCAAAAGACAGGGGCAACTTTTGGCTACACCTTC.

The rearrangement links TRBV4-2 to TRBJ1-4; 8 nucleotides agree with TRBD1. The CDR3 is 15 amino acids. Germline CDR1 is LGHNA and CDR2 is YNFKEQ. V gave up 2 bases and J gave up 3 bases; unmatched junction bases: 2. The DNA for the CDR3 is TGTGCCAGCAGCCAACACAGGGGGGCTAATGAAAAACTGTTTTTT. Translated, it gives CASSQHRGANEKLFF.

This rearrangement joins TRBV7-2 to TRBJ2-5; 9 bases match TRBD2. The CDR3 totals 15 residues. Per the germline V gene, CDR1 is SGHTA and CDR2 is FQGNSA. After removal of 5 bases from V and 8 bases from J, the junction contained 12 bases not matched to a gene. CDR3 DNA sequence: TGTGCCAGCAGCCTAATAGCGGGAGCCCGGGGTACCCAGTACTTC. Protein: CASSLIAGARGTQYF.

V and J are TRBV7-9 and TRBJ1-1; D is possibly TRBD1 (5 bases). Germline V CDR1 and CDR2: SEHNR, FQNEAQ (reference sequence). The CDR3 covers 12 residues. V lost 2 bases and J lost 8, with 9 bases in between. Here the CDR3 reads CASSLLNREAFF. The CDR3 DNA reads TGTGCCAGCAGCTTACTTAACAGGGAAGCTTTCTTT.

This clone appeared a single time. The V gene is TRBV29-1, the J gene TRBJ1-1, with 10 bases fitting TRBD1. The CDR3 covers 12 residues. Germline V gene sequence: CDR1 SQVTM, CDR2 ANQGSEA. The V gene end was trimmed by 6 bases and the J gene end by 13 bases; junction bases not matched to a gene: 11. The CDR3 is CSVDRGRGEVFF. The CDR3 bases are TGCAGCGTCGACAGGGGGCGCGGTGAGGTTTTCTTT.

The J gene is TRBJ2-3, the V gene TRBV14; 10 nucleotides align to TRBD1. Germline V gene sequence: CDR1 SGHDN, CDR2 FVKESK. The length of the CDR3 is 15 residues. V was pared by 1 base and J by 6 bases, with 4 bases of the junction left unmatched. The CDR3 bases are TGTGCCAGCAGCCAAGGGGACAGGGGTTGGGATACGCAGTATTTT. It specifies CASSQGDRGWDTQYF. Combining the CDR3 with reference TRBV14 and TRBJ2-3 gives the whole variable domain EAGVTQFPSHSVIEKGQTVTLRCDPISGHDNLYWYRRVMGKEIKFLLHFVKESKQDESGMPNNRFLAERTGGTYSTLKVQPAELEDSGVYFCASSQGDRGWDTQYFGPGTRLTVL.

This clone appeared a few times. The V and J genes are TRBV13 and TRBJ1-2; 7 nucleotides agree with TRBD1. Trimming cost V 5 bases and J 4 bases; bases outside gene matches: 10. This CDR3 has 15 amino acids. Germline values: CDR1 PRHDT, CDR2 FYEKMQ (reference sequence). The CDR3 region has the DNA TGTGCCAGCAGCCAACGACAGGGCTGGGCCTATGGCTACACCTTC. The encoded protein is CASSQRQGWAYGYTF.

The chain combines TRBV19 with TRBJ2-1; possibly TRBD2 for D (6 bases). CDR3 length: 16 amino acids. Germline V lookup: CDR1 LNHDA, CDR2 SQIVND (reference sequence). Trimming removed 0 bases at V and 3 bases at J, with 12 bases between. DNA for the CDR3: TGTGCCAGTAGTATAGATCGGGGGATCAACTACAATGAGCAGTTCTTC. As protein: CASSIDRGINYNEQFF.